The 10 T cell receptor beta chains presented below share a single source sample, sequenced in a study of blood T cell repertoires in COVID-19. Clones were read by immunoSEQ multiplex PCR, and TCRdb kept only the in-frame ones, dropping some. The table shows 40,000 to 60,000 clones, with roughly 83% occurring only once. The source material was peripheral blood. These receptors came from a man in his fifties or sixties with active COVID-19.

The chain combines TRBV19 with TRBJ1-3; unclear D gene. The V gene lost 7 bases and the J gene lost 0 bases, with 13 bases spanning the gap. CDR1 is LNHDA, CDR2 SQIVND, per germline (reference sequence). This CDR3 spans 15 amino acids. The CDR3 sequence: CASTPRSDSGNTIYF. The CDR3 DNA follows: TGTGCCAGTACTCCTCGGTCTGACTCTGGAAACACCATATATTTT.

The CDR3 is CASSPPWTGGPKGSYEQYF. Written as DNA, the CDR3 is TGTGCCAGCTCACCACCGTGGACAGGGGGCCCCAAGGGCTCCTACGAGCAGTACTTC. The gene calls are TRBV18 and TRBJ2-7, with 11 positions matching TRBD1. V shed 0 bases, J shed 0 bases, and the junction held 10 bases outside the gene matches. Germline assignment: CDR1 KGHSH and CDR2 LQKENI. The length of the CDR3 is 19 residues.

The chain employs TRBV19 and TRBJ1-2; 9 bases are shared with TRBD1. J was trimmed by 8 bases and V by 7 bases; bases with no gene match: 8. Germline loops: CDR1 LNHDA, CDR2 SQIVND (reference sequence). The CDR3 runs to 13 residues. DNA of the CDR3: TGTGCCAGTACCCTAGGACAGGGGATCGGCTACACCTTC. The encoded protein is CASTLGQGIGYTF.

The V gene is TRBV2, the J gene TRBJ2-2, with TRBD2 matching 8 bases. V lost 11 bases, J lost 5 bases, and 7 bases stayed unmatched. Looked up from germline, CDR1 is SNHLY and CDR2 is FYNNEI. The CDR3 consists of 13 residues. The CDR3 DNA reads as TGTGCCGGTAGCGGGGTGCGAACCGGGGAGCTGTTTTTT. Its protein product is CAGSGVRTGELFF.

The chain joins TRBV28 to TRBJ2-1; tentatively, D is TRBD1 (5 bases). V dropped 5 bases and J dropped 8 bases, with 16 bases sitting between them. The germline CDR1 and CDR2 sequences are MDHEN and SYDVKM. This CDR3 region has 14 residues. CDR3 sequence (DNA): TGTGCCAGCAGTGAGGACACCCCCGGGCATGAGCAGTTCTTC. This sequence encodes CASSEDTPGHEQFF.

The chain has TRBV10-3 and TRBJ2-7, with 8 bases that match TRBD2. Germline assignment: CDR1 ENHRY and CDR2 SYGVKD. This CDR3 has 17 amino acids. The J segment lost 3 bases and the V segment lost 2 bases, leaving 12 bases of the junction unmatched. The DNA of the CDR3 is TGTGCCATCAGTGAGGTGGTGCTAGCGGGTGGGGTCTACGAGCAGTACTTC. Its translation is CAISEVVLAGGVYEQYF.

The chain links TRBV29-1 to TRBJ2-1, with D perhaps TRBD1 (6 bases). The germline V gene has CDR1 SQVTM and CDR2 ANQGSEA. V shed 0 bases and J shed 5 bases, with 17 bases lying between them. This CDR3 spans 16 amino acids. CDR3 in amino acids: CSVEDVVDRPNNEQFF. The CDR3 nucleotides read TGCAGCGTTGAAGACGTGGTTGACAGGCCCAACAATGAGCAGTTCTTC.

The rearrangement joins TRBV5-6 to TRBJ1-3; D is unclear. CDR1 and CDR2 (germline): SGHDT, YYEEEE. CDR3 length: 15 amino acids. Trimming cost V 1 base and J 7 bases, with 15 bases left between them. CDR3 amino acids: CASSLRQALRNTIYF. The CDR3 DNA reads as TGTGCCAGCAGCTTGCGGCAGGCACTCAGGAACACCATATATTTT.

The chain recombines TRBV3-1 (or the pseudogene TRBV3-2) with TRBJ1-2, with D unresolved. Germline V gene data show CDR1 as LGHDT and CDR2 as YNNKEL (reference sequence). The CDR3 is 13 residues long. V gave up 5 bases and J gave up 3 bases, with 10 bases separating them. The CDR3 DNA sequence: TGTGCCAGCAGCTTCGAGGTGCACTATGGCTACACCTTC. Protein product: CASSFEVHYGYTF.

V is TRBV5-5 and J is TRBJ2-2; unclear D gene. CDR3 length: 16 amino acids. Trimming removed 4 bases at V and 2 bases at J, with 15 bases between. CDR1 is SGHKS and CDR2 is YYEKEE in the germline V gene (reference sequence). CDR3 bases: TGTGCCAGCAGCGTTACCCGGGTTGAAAACACCGGGGAGCTGTTTTTT. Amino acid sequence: CASSVTRVENTGELFF.